This is a list of T cell receptor beta chains from one sample in a study of radiotherapy plus CTLA-4 blockade in lung cancer. This table comes from immunoSEQ multiplex PCR, and its TCRdb copy is limited to in-frame clones, with some not included. Among approximately 40,000 clones listed, about 74% were seen once. The specimen comprised peripheral blood, sampled from a patient treated with radiotherapy plus ipilimumab. These receptors were collected from a human donor with non-small cell lung cancer whose response to radiotherapy plus ipilimumab could not be evaluated. Both conserved end residues are part of each CDR3. The order of the fields is D gene, clone size, V gene, J gene, CDR3 protein, CDR3 DNA. A D gene is named only where the DNA matches it firmly. Only some rows state a clone size, as once, few, many or a class for expanded clones.

D gene: TRBD2; clone size: .; V gene: TRBV5-1; J gene: TRBJ2-5; CDR3 protein: CASSLAGGARETQYF; CDR3 DNA: TGCGCCAGCAGCTTGGCCGGGGGGGCCCGGGAGACCCAGTACTTC
D gene: TRBD1; clone size: .; V gene: TRBV7-2; J gene: TRBJ1-6; CDR3 protein: CASSVQGAKNSPLHF; CDR3 DNA: TGTGCCAGCAGCGTACAGGGGGCTAAGAATTCACCCCTCCACTTT
D gene: TRBD2; clone size: few; V gene: TRBV4-3; J gene: TRBJ2-7; CDR3 protein: CASSQDQQTRGGEQYF; CDR3 DNA: TGCGCCAGCAGCCAAGATCAGCAGACGCGGGGAGGGGAGCAGTACTTC
D gene: .; clone size: .; V gene: TRBV19; J gene: TRBJ1-1; CDR3 protein: CASRQGNGATEAFF; CDR3 DNA: TGTGCCAGTAGGCAGGGGAATGGGGCCACTGAAGCTTTCTTT
D gene: TRBD2; clone size: .; V gene: TRBV18; J gene: TRBJ2-1; CDR3 protein: CASSPRRLAGGSSYNEQFF; CDR3 DNA: TGTGCCAGCTCACCACGGAGGTTAGCGGGGGGGAGCTCCTACAATGAGCAGTTCTTC
D gene: .; clone size: .; V gene: TRBV18; J gene: TRBJ1-2; CDR3 protein: CASSPPLPIANYGYTF; CDR3 DNA: TGTGCCAGCTCACCACCCCTACCAATAGCTAACTATGGCTACACCTTC
D gene: .; clone size: once; V gene: TRBV20-1; J gene: TRBJ2-7; CDR3 protein: CSANDRREQYF; CDR3 DNA: TGCAGTGCTAACGACAGGCGCGAGCAGTACTTC
D gene: .; clone size: .; V gene: TRBV28; J gene: TRBJ1-5; CDR3 protein: CASSLLIPDPTGQPQHF; CDR3 DNA: TGTGCCAGCAGTTTATTAATCCCAGACCCGACAGGTCAGCCCCAGCATTTT
D gene: TRBD1; clone size: .; V gene: TRBV5-1; J gene: TRBJ1-6; CDR3 protein: CASSPLGGGSDSPLHF; CDR3 DNA: TGCGCCAGCAGCCCTTTAGGAGGGGGCTCGGATTCACCCCTCCACTTT
D gene: .; clone size: .; V gene: TRBV9; J gene: TRBJ2-5; CDR3 protein: CASSLMGAETQYF; CDR3 DNA: TGTGCCAGCAGCCTCATGGGGGCAGAGACCCAGTACTTC
D gene: .; clone size: .; V gene: TRBV7-2; J gene: TRBJ1-1; CDR3 protein: CASSLAVSRNTEAFF; CDR3 DNA: TGTGCCAGCAGCTTAGCAGTTTCCAGGAACACTGAAGCTTTCTTT
D gene: TRBD2; clone size: .; V gene: TRBV19; J gene: TRBJ2-7; CDR3 protein: CASQKGLAGGNEQYF; CDR3 DNA: TGTGCCAGCCAAAAGGGGCTAGCGGGAGGGAACGAGCAGTACTTC
D gene: .; clone size: once; V gene: TRBV6-5; J gene: TRBJ1-3; CDR3 protein: CASSYGHSRSGNTIYF; CDR3 DNA: TGTGCCAGCAGTTACGGACACAGCCGCTCTGGAAACACCATATATTTT
D gene: TRBD1; clone size: once; V gene: TRBV28; J gene: TRBJ1-6; CDR3 protein: CASSLRRDSSSSYNSPLHF; CDR3 DNA: TGTGCCAGCAGTTTACGTAGGGACAGCTCAAGCTCCTATAATTCACCCCTCCACTTT
D gene: .; clone size: medium-sized; V gene: TRBV6-1; J gene: TRBJ1-2; CDR3 protein: CASSDITTGPRFYGYTF; CDR3 DNA: TGTGCCAGCAGTGACATAACGACAGGCCCCCGCTTCTATGGCTACACCTTC
D gene: .; clone size: once; V gene: TRBV7-6; J gene: TRBJ1-1; CDR3 protein: CASSLEWGTNTEAFF; CDR3 DNA: TGTGCCAGCAGCTTAGAGTGGGGCACTAACACTGAAGCTTTCTTT
D gene: .; clone size: .; V gene: TRBV29-1; J gene: TRBJ2-3; CDR3 protein: CSGYGTGEDTQYF; CDR3 DNA: TGCAGCGGATACGGGACGGGGGAAGATACGCAGTATTTT
D gene: TRBD1; clone size: .; V gene: TRBV30; J gene: TRBJ2-5; CDR3 protein: CAWFRQGQETQYF; CDR3 DNA: TGTGCCTGGTTCCGACAGGGACAAGAGACCCAGTACTTC
D gene: .; clone size: once; V gene: TRBV18; J gene: TRBJ2-7; CDR3 protein: CASSEGAYEQYF; CDR3 DNA: TGTGCCAGCTCAGAGGGGGCCTACGAGCAGTACTTC
D gene: .; clone size: .; V gene: TRBV5-1; J gene: TRBJ2-7; CDR3 protein: CASSLFPVGLNYEQYF; CDR3 DNA: TGCGCCAGCAGCTTGTTCCCTGTTGGCCTCAACTACGAGCAGTACTTC